This is a list of T cell receptor beta chains from one sample in a study of blood T cell repertoires in COVID-19. The repertoire was sequenced with immunoSEQ multiplex PCR; TCRdb's copy has only in-frame clones and lacks some. The sample lists approximately 430,000 clones; approximately 90% were seen once. Sample: peripheral blood. The receptors originated from a woman aged 25 to 39 with active or convalescent COVID-19. CDR3s include the opening cysteine and the closing phenylalanine or tryptophan. A D gene is named only where the DNA matches it firmly. Not every row has a clone size; where given, it reads once, few, many or a size class.

V gene	D gene	CDR3 length	J gene	clone size	CDR3 DNA	CDR3 protein
TRBV21-1	-	13	TRBJ1-1	-	TGTGCCAGCAGCCTCCCGGGGGGCCTTGAAGCTTTCTTT	CASSLPGGLEAFF
TRBV30	TRBD1	14	TRBJ2-2	-	TGTGCCTCAACCCCGGGACAGAGAACCGGGGAGCTGTTTTTT	CASTPGQRTGELFF
TRBV6-6	TRBD2	15	TRBJ2-4	-	TGTGCCAGCGCCCTGGGAGGGAATGGTGGAAACATTCAGTACTTC	CASALGGNGGNIQYF
TRBV18	TRBD2	16	TRBJ2-1	-	TGTGCCAGCTCACCCGGACTAGCGGAGACCTACAATGAGCAGTTCTTC	CASSPGLAETYNEQFF
TRBV15	TRBD2	15	TRBJ2-3	-	TGTGCCACCAGCAGTATTAGCGGGGGGGTGAATACGCAGTATTTT	CATSSISGGVNTQYF
TRBV7-2	-	15	TRBJ1-2	once	TGTGCCAGCAGCCTTCCCCGATACAGAACCTATGGCTACACCTTC	CASSLPRYRTYGYTF
TRBV7-2	-	15	TRBJ2-7	-	TGTGCCAGCAGCTTAGAGCGGTGGAAACGCGACGAGCAGTACTTC	CASSLERWKRDEQYF
TRBV27	TRBD1	16	TRBJ2-2	-	TGTGCCAGCAGTTTGGTCGGGACAGGGGGCCTCGGGGAGCTGTTTTTT	CASSLVGTGGLGELFF
TRBV15	-	16	TRBJ1-1	-	TGTGCCACCAGCCCCCTTCAGGGAATTACGAACACTGAAGCTTTCTTT	CATSPLQGITNTEAFF
TRBV12-5	-	13	TRBJ1-2	-	TGTGCTAGTGGTATACAGGGTTTTTATGGCTACACCTTC	CASGIQGFYGYTF
TRBV5-8	TRBD2	19	TRBJ2-3	-	TGTGCCAGCAGTAAAAATGGGCTAGCGGGGGAGGGATTCACAGATACGCAGTATTTT	CASSKNGLAGEGFTDTQYF
TRBV13	TRBD2	15	TRBJ2-7	-	TGTGCCAGCAGCGCCGGACTAGCGGGGGGGAACGAGCAGTACTTC	CASSAGLAGGNEQYF
TRBV2	TRBD2	17	TRBJ2-4	-	TGTGCCAGCAGTGAAGGGCACAGCGGGAGAGGGAGAAACATTCAGTACTTC	CASSEGHSGRGRNIQYF
TRBV2	-	14	TRBJ1-1	-	TGTGCCAGCAGTCGGGACACCCAGAACACTGAAGCTTTCTTT	CASSRDTQNTEAFF
TRBV6-5	-	16	TRBJ2-2	-	TGTGCCAGCAGTTACTCGGCCAGTCTTATCACCGGGGAGCTGTTTTTT	CASSYSASLITGELFF
TRBV18	-	16	TRBJ2-2	-	TGTGCCAGCTCACCGGTGGCACAGGCGGTCACCGGGGAGCTGTTTTTT	CASSPVAQAVTGELFF
TRBV27	-	15	TRBJ1-5	-	TGTGCCAGCAGACCCCAGGGATTTGCCAATCAGCCCCAGCATTTT	CASRPQGFANQPQHF
TRBV5-5	TRBD1	17	TRBJ1-6	-	TGTGCCAGCAGCTCGGACACCGGGACAGGGTATAATTCACCCCTCCACTTT	CASSSDTGTGYNSPLHF
TRBV7-2	TRBD1	13	TRBJ2-1	-	TGTGCCAGCAGCTTAGCCCTCGGACAGGGACCCTTCTTC	CASSLALGQGPFF
TRBV7-8	-	16	TRBJ2-1	-	TGTGCCAGCAGCTCCCGCGTGCCGGGAGCATGGTTCGAGCAGTTCTTC	CASSSRVPGAWFEQFF
TRBV5-4	TRBD1	15	TRBJ2-7	-	TGTGCCAGCAGACCCTCGCAGGGGGAACCCTACGAGCAGTACTTC	CASRPSQGEPYEQYF
TRBV19	TRBD2	17	TRBJ2-7	-	TGTGCCAGTAGTACCGACGCCCGGGGTAGCGGGAGTGACGAGCAGTACTTC	CASSTDARGSGSDEQYF
TRBV10-3	TRBD2	15	TRBJ2-5	-	TGTGCCTCGAAAGGACTAGCGCCCAACCAAGAGACCCAGTACTTC	CASKGLAPNQETQYF
TRBV6-1	-	16	TRBJ1-1	once	TGTGCCAGCAGTGAAGCGTGGGGGGGTAGTGGCACTGAAGCTTTCTTT	CASSEAWGGSGTEAFF
TRBV5-1	TRBD1	14	TRBJ2-7	once	TGCGCCAGCAGCATCGGGACAGACGACTACGAGCAGTACTTC	CASSIGTDDYEQYF
TRBV27	TRBD1	20	TRBJ2-2	-	TGTGCCAGCAGTCCGGGCACAGGGGTCCCCGAGGGGGATAACACCGGGGAGCTGTTTTTT	CASSPGTGVPEGDNTGELFF
TRBV7-9	TRBD1	14	TRBJ1-5	-	TGTGCCAGCAGCAAAGACAGGGGTCCGTCCGGACAGCATTTT	CASSKDRGPSGQHF